This T cell receptor beta chain was captured in a study of blood T cell repertoires in COVID-19. Study information: Italy, Spain and the United States were the sources of the convalescent and acute COVID-19 samples. PBMCs, B-cell-depleted T cells, or T cells were the source of the cDNA or gDNA that made up the material.

This clone was detected once. The sample carries other DNA sequences with the same CDR3. Original processing methods: Nucleated cell counts were estimated from reference gene primer amplification. The repertoire was sequenced with immunoSEQ multiplex PCR; TCRdb's copy has only in-frame clones and lacks some. The V and J calls and clone size were taken over from that table, and D and trimming were inferred from the DNA. In the table there are around 620,000 clones, 80% to 90% of which are singletons. Germline V gene lookup returns CDR1 LNHDA and CDR2 SQIVND (reference sequence). The CDR3 spans 16 residues. The V gene lost 1 base and the J gene lost 0 bases, with 13 bases spanning the gap.

The TCR comes from a woman between 18 and 29 years old with acute or convalescent COVID-19. The specimen sequenced was peripheral blood. This chain connects TRBV19 to TRBJ2-7; possible D gene TRBD2, 5 bases. The CDR3 loop is CASSIAGGPLSYEQYF. As DNA, the CDR3 is TGTGCCAGTAGTATAGCCGGCGGGCCCCTCTCCTACGAGCAGTACTTC.